A single sample gave rise to the 9 T cell receptor beta chains below, sequenced in a study of vaccination effects on CD4 cells after COVID-19. Generated by immunoSEQ multiplex PCR, the TCRdb table keeps only in-frame clones and is missing some. The sample lists fewer than 35,000 clones, about 73% occurring once. When 10 to 11 days of culture had elapsed, CD4+ T cells were isolated. These receptors' targets are unknown. The specimen comprised CD4+ T cells from PBMCs cultured without peptide, sampled before COVID-19 vaccination. These receptors all stem from a human donor who received a COVID-19 vaccine.

The V and J genes are TRBV6-1 and TRBJ1-5, with D possibly matching TRBD1 (5 bases). This CDR3 comprises 15 residues. Trimming took 1 base from V and 0 from J, leaving 7 bases between them. The germline V gene has CDR1 MNHNS and CDR2 SASEGT. CDR3 loop: CASSEDRYSNQPQHF. In DNA form, the CDR3 reads TGTGCCAGCAGTGAAGACAGGTATAGCAATCAGCCCCAGCATTTT.

This sequence joins TRBV10-3 and TRBJ2-3, with D possibly matching TRBD2 (5 bases). Per the germline V gene, CDR1 is ENHRY and CDR2 is SYGVKD. CDR3 length equals 15 residues. V shed 0 bases and J shed 4 bases, with 11 bases lying between them. In DNA form, the CDR3 reads TGTGCCATCAGTGAGTCTACGGGTAGCGCAGATACGCAGTATTTT. This gives the protein CAISESTGSADTQYF.

Concerning this clone: Within the sample, other DNA sequences also encode this same CDR3. The rearrangement joins TRBV5-1 to TRBJ1-2; tentatively, D is TRBD1 (5 bases). The CDR3 spans 13 residues. V lost 0 bases, J lost 2 bases, and 5 bases lay in between. Germline CDR1 reads SGHRS; CDR2 reads YFSETQ. The chain's CDR3 is CASSLGGNYGYTF. The CDR3 DNA is TGCGCCAGCAGCTTGGGGGGCAACTATGGCTACACCTTC.

As DNA, the CDR3 is TGCGCCAGCAGCTTGCTAGGTGCCACTACCGAGCAGTACTTC. Its protein is CASSLLGATTEQYF. The rearrangement uses TRBV5-1 and TRBJ2-7, with unresolved D. In germline, CDR1 is SGHRS, CDR2 YFSETQ. Trimming took 1 base from V and 6 from J, leaving 14 bases between them. The CDR3 totals 14 residues.

V gene TRBV15 combines with J gene TRBJ1-1, with D unresolved. Per germline, CDR1 LNHNV and CDR2 YYDKDF (reference sequence). The CDR3 covers 12 residues. The V and J ends lost 0 bases and 5 bases respectively, with 4 bases between them. The CDR3 region is CATSRDVTEAFF. The CDR3 region has the DNA TGTGCCACCAGCAGAGATGTGACTGAAGCTTTCTTT.

CDR3 bases: TGTGCCAGCTCACCGGGACAGGGTGCAGATACGCAGTATTTT. Its protein is CASSPGQGADTQYF. This sequence joins TRBV18 and TRBJ2-3; 9 bases fit TRBD1. The CDR3 loop spans 14 amino acids. Germline V lookup: CDR1 KGHSH, CDR2 LQKENI. V was pared by 3 bases and J by 4 bases, with 2 bases of the junction left unmatched.

In regard to this clone: Its ends do not fully match the called genes, so a read error is possible. V and J are TRBV5-3 and TRBJ1-1, with 9 bases fitting TRBD1. TRBV5-3 is noted as an ORF with a role that remains uncertain. The CDR3 contains 9 residues. CDR3 sequence (DNA): TGTGCCAGAAGCTTCGGGACAGGGTTT. Translation gives CARSFGTGF.

V usage is TRBV7-2 and J usage is TRBJ1-5, with D possibly TRBD1 on 5 matching bases. Trimming cost V 2 bases and J 4 bases, with 9 bases left between them. The CDR3 consists of 14 residues. CDR1 is SGHTA, CDR2 FQGNSA, per germline. CDR3 in DNA: TGTGCCAGCAGCTTAATTTCAGGGAATCAGCCCCAGCATTTT. Translated, it gives CASSLISGNQPQHF.

V is TRBV9 and J is TRBJ2-5; D unclear. Germline V gene data show CDR1 as SGDLS and CDR2 as YYNGEE. V dropped 0 bases and J dropped 5 bases, with 11 bases sitting between them. The CDR3 has 14 residues. The CDR3 loop reads CASSVDYLGETQYF. CDR3 nucleotides: TGTGCCAGCAGCGTAGACTACCTGGGGGAGACCCAGTACTTC.